This entry lists 18 T cell receptor beta chains sequenced from one sample in a study of spatial heterogeneity in lung cancer (dated by TCRdb to about 2019). Libraries were prepared through 5' RACE. For sequencing, a NextSeq 500 was employed. TCRdb handled the public reads itself, with Q25 trimming in fastp and clone calling in MiXCR, and kept productive beta chains. Every CDR3 protein is listed once, alongside the most common genes and DNA of its rows. For this sample there are under 4,000 distinct CDR3 sequences; less than 3.5% appear just once. 16% of the sample comes from the top ten. Sample time point, as interpreted from the label and publication: sample taken at primary tumor resection. The material was lung tissue, obtained at surgery. These receptors were collected from a human donor with early-stage non-small cell lung cancer.

By proportion, this clonotype is medium-sized. Found in a library prepared for alpha chains, this beta chain is an off-target read, and its abundance has little meaning. The rearrangement joins TRBV5-4 to TRBJ2-3, with 8 bases that match TRBD2. CDR1 and CDR2 (germline): SGHNT, YYREEE (reference sequence). After removal of 1 base from V and 2 bases from J, the junction contained 6 bases not matched to a gene. The CDR3 loop spans 16 amino acids. CDR3 amino acids: CASSLLAGGYTDTQYF. CDR3 DNA sequence: TGTGCCAGCAGCTTGCTCGCGGGGGGCTACACAGATACGCAGTATTTT.

By share, this clonotype ranks as medium-sized (0.01 to 0.1%). Within a library made for alpha chains, this beta chain is off target, and its count is uninformative. The J gene is TRBJ2-1, the V gene TRBV7-9, with 7 positions matching TRBD1. This CDR3 has 14 residues. Germline lookup yields CDR1 SEHNR and CDR2 FQNEAQ (reference sequence). V was clipped by 3 bases and J by 13 bases; unmatched bases: 12. Written as DNA, the CDR3 is TGTGCCAGCAGCTTTAACAGGGGAATCTTAATTCAGTTCTTC. Protein sequence: CASSFNRGILIQFF.

Sample share makes this clonotype medium-sized (0.01 to 0.1%). Being off target in a library aimed at alpha chains, this beta chain has a size of little meaning. The rearrangement uses TRBV6-5 and TRBJ1-2, with D uncertain. Germline CDR1 is MNHEY and CDR2 is SVGAGI. The CDR3 consists of 15 residues. The V and J ends lost 1 base and 1 base respectively, with 10 bases between them. Written as DNA, the CDR3 is TGTGCCAGCAGTTACTTAATGAGTTATAACTATGGCTACACCTTC. It specifies CASSYLMSYNYGYTF.

In its sample, this clonotype ranks as medium-sized. Germline is not matched at one junction end, which may reflect a read error. As an off-target read in a library built for alpha chains, this beta chain has a frequency of little significance. The chain links TRBV13 to TRBJ1-2, with TRBD1 as a possible D gene (6 bases). The CDR3 is 14 amino acids. Germline CDR1 and CDR2: PRHDT and FYEKMQ (reference sequence). Here the CDR3 DNA reads TGTGCCAGCAGCCTAGGACGGTCAGGGGATGGCTACACCTTC. Amino acid sequence: CASSLGRSGDGYTF. Drawing the rest from reference TRBV13 and TRBJ1-2, the complete variable domain is AAGVIQSPRHLIKEKRETATLKCYPIPRHDTVYWYQQGPGQDPQFLISFYEKMQSDKGSIPDRFSAQQFSDYHSELNMSSLELGDSALYFCASSLGRSGDGYTFGSGTRLTVV.

This clonotype is medium-sized within its sample. Because the library targeted alpha chains, this beta chain is an off-target read whose size means little. V is TRBV11-1 and J is TRBJ2-2; a weak D match, TRBD2 (6 bases). The CDR3 has 16 amino acids. Looked up from germline, CDR1 is SGHAT and CDR2 is FQDESV (reference sequence). V gave up 8 bases and J gave up 1 base, with 17 bases separating them. CDR3 loop: CASAVRGRQNTGELFF. The CDR3 DNA reads as TGTGCCAGCGCAGTGCGGGGCCGGCAGAACACCGGGGAGCTGTTTTTT.

This clonotype appeared many times. Within a library made for alpha chains, this beta chain is off target, and its count is uninformative. The DNA for the CDR3 is TGCGCCAGCAGCTTGGAGGGGGCGGCCTATCAGCCCCAGCATTTT. Translating it yields CASSLEGAAYQPQHF. J is TRBJ1-5 and V is TRBV5-1; 7 positions agree with TRBD1. V shed 0 bases, J shed 5 bases, and the junction held 5 bases outside the gene matches. The germline gives CDR1 SGHRS, CDR2 YFSETQ. The CDR3 sequence is 15 residues long.

This clonotype has a count of ten or more. This beta chain was picked up by a library intended for alpha chains and is off target, so its count carries little meaning. The V gene is TRBV6-1, the J gene TRBJ2-5; D gene ambiguous. Germline V gives CDR1 MNHNS, CDR2 SASEGT. V was pared by 2 bases and J by 2 bases, with 9 bases between. This CDR3 is built from 14 residues. The CDR3 nucleotides read TGTGCCAGCAGTGAAATTGGCAGACAAGAGACCCAGTACTTC. This sequence encodes CASSEIGRQETQYF.

This clonotype is medium-sized in the sample. A library made for alpha chains picked up this beta chain off target, so its size means little. The rearrangement joins TRBV10-3 to TRBJ1-1, with TRBD1 as a possible D gene (5 bases). The V gene's germline CDR1 is ENHRY and CDR2 SYGVKD. V lost 7 bases, J lost 11 bases, and 17 bases lay in between. The CDR3 spans 12 residues. For the CDR3, the DNA is TGTGCCATCACTGAAACTGGGGGAGGGGCTTTCTTT. Amino acids: CAITETGGGAFF.

Relative to its sample, this clonotype is medium-sized (0.01 to 0.1%). This beta chain appears as a stray read in a library generated for alpha chains; its size is not informative. V usage is TRBV3-1 and J usage is TRBJ2-7, with 7 bases aligning to TRBD1. The CDR3 is 19 residues long. Germline V CDR1 and CDR2: LGHDT, YNNKEL (reference sequence). Germline trimming cut 1 base from V and 2 bases from J; bases unmatched to any gene: 17. The CDR3 DNA follows: TGTGCCAGCAGCCAAGGAACAGGGGCGAGGATTTCTCGTACCTACGAGCAGTACTTC. Translating it yields CASSQGTGARISRTYEQYF.

In its sample, this clonotype ranks as medium-sized. This beta chain is an unintended read in a library built for alpha chains; its size means little. The chain couples TRBV7-9 to TRBJ2-6, with a possible D match to TRBD2 (5 bases). The CDR3 is made up of 16 amino acids. Looked up from germline, CDR1 is SEHNR and CDR2 is FQNEAQ (reference sequence). Trimming pared 5 bases from V and 4 bases from J, leaving 15 bases between. The CDR3 nucleotides are TGTGCCAGCAGCCCCCCCGGCGGGCGAGGGGCCAACGTCCTGACTTTC. It yields the protein CASSPPGGRGANVLTF.

This clonotype is medium-sized in the sample. Within a library made for alpha chains, this beta chain is off target, and its count is uninformative. The chain has TRBV3-1 and TRBJ1-1; 10 bases align to TRBD1. There are 15 residues in the CDR3. CDR1 and CDR2 (germline): LGHDT, YNNKEL (reference sequence). J was trimmed by 4 bases and V by 5 bases; bases with no gene match: 7. The CDR3 bases are TGTGCCAGCAGCTATGAAAGGACAGGGGGCACTGAAGCTTTCTTT. Translation gives CASSYERTGGTEAFF.

This clonotype ranks as medium-sized. Within a library made for alpha chains, this beta chain is off target, and its count is uninformative. The J gene is TRBJ2-3, the V gene TRBV5-1; D unclear. Germline CDR1 is SGHRS and CDR2 is YFSETQ. CDR3 length equals 14 residues. Between the trimmed V and J ends, which lost 4 bases and 0 bases, there was a span of 9 bases. The CDR3 spells CASSRLTSTDTQYF. The CDR3 DNA sequence: TGCGCCAGCAGCAGGCTCACTAGCACAGATACGCAGTATTTT.

This clonotype is classed as medium-sized. This beta chain slipped into a library made for alpha chains as a stray read, so its size is not meaningful. This chain connects TRBV3-1 to TRBJ2-1; TRBD2 might be the D (5 bases). The V gene's germline CDR1 is LGHDT and CDR2 YNNKEL (reference sequence). The CDR3 runs to 13 residues. V lost 4 bases and J 6 bases, leaving 10 bases between the germline ends. CDR3 region: CASSRQLGNEQFF. The CDR3 DNA sequence: TGTGCCAGCAGCCGCCAACTAGGCAATGAGCAGTTCTTC.

In regard to this clonotype: Since a much larger clone is just one base distant, this may be a read error. Found in a library prepared for alpha chains, this beta chain is an off-target read, and its abundance has little meaning. The chain couples TRBV5-6 to TRBJ2-2; 11 bases align to TRBD2. The V gene end was trimmed by 2 bases and the J gene end by 4 bases; junction bases not matched to a gene: 4. CDR1 SGHDT and CDR2 YYEEEE come from the germline V gene. This CDR3 is 16 amino acids long. The DNA of the CDR3 is TGTGCCAGCAGCTTACGACTAGCGGGGCGCACCGGGGAGCTGTTTTTT. As protein: CASSLRLAGRTGELFF.

By proportion, this clonotype is medium-sized. Since the library was made to target alpha chains, this beta chain is a stray read and its abundance is not meaningful. V and J are TRBV5-4 and TRBJ1-1; D gene ambiguous. Trimming removed 0 bases at V and 1 base at J, with 7 bases between. Germline CDR1 reads SGHNT; CDR2 reads YYREEE (reference sequence). The CDR3 totals 14 residues. The CDR3 nucleotides read TGTGCCAGCAGCTTGGGCGGAGCGAACACTGAAGCTTTCTTT. Protein product: CASSLGGANTEAFF.

This clonotype is medium-sized within its sample. This beta chain represents an off-target read in a library built for alpha chains; its size is of limited meaning. The chain has TRBV19 and TRBJ1-6; D is possibly TRBD1 (6 bases). V shed 4 bases and J shed 10 bases, with 23 bases lying between them. The CDR3 length is 17 residues. Germline V gives CDR1 LNHDA, CDR2 SQIVND (reference sequence). In DNA, the CDR3 is TGTGCCAGTAGTACACGAACAGGGTTCCTCTACGGATCACCCCTCCACTTT. This codes for CASSTRTGFLYGSPLHF.

By frequency in the sample, this clonotype is medium-sized. This beta chain lies outside the target of a library built for alpha chains; its clone size means little. The chain joins TRBV7-2 to TRBJ2-3; no definite D call. Trimming took off 7 bases at V and 6 bases at J, with 20 bases between the two ends. Germline CDR1 and CDR2: SGHTA and FQGNSA. This CDR3 has 15 amino acids. The CDR3 DNA is TGTGCCAGCAAAGTGGGGAACGTTAAGGCGGATACGCAGTATTTT. This gives the protein CASKVGNVKADTQYF.

By sample share, this clonotype is medium-sized. This beta chain is an unintended read in a library built for alpha chains; its size means little. This chain joins TRBV7-8 and TRBJ2-7; possible D gene TRBD2, 5 bases. Germline V CDR1 and CDR2: SGHVS, FQNEAQ. CDR3 length: 14 amino acids. V shed 0 bases and J shed 5 bases, with 11 bases lying between them. DNA of the CDR3: TGTGCCAGCAGCTTAGCGGATAGGAGGAACGAGCAGTACTTC. Protein: CASSLADRRNEQYF.